This TCR beta chain was recorded in a study of control samples from healthy donors and cancer patients. From germline, CDR1 is LGHNT and CDR2 FRNRAP. The CDR3 consists of 12 residues. V was pared by 5 bases and J by 5 bases, with 9 bases between. Assay: immunoSEQ multiplex PCR; the TCRdb copy retains only in-frame clones and omits some. The table includes fewer than 200,000 clones, 90% to 95% detected once. The V call is TRBV12-5, the J call TRBJ1-2; the D is unclear. Material for sequencing was blood. The TCR originated in a man younger than 35 in good health. The CDR3 loop is CASGPGGYGYTF. Here the CDR3 DNA reads TGTGCTAGTGGTCCGGGAGGATATGGCTACACCTTC.